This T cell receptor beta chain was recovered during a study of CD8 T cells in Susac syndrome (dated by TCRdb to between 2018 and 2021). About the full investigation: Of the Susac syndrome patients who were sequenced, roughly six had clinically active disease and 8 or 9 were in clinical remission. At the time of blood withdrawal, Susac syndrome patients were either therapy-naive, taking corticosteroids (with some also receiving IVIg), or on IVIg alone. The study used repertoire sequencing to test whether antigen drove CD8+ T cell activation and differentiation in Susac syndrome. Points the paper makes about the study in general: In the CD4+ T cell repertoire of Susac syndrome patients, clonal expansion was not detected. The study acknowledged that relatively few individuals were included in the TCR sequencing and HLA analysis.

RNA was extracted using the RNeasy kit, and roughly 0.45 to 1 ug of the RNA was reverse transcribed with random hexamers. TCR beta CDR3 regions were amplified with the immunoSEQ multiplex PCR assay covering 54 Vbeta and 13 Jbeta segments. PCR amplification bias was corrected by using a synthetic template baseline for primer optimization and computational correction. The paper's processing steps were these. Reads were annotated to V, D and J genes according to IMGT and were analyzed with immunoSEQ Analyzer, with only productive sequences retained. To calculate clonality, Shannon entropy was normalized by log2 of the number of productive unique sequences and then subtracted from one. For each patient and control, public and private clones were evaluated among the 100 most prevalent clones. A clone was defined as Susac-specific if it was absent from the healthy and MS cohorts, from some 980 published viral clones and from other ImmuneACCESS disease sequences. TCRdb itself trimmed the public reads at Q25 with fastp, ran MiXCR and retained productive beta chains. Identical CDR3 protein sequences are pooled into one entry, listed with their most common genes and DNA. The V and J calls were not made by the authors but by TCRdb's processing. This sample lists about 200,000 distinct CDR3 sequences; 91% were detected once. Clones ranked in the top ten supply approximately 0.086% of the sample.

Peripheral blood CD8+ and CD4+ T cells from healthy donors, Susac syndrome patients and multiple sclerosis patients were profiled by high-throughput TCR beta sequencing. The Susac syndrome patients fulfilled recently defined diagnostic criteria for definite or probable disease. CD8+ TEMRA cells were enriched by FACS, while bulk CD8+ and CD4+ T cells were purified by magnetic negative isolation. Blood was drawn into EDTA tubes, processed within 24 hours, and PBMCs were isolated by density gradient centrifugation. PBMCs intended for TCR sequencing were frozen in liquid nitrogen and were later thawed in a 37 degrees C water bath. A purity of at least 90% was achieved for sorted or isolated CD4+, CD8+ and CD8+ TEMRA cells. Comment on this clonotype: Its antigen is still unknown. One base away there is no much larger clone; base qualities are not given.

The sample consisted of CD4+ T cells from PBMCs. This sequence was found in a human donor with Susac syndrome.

The bases read TGTGCCAGCAGCCAATTTAGCGGGAGACACAATGAGCAGTTCTTC. The encoded protein is CASSQFSGRHNEQFF. This receptor chain uses TRBV4-2 and TRBJ2-1; a stretch of 9 junction bases matches TRBD2. The germline V gene encodes CDR1 LGHNA and CDR2 YNFKEQ. The CDR3 covers 15 residues, taking in both the cysteine and the phenylalanine. Here the CDR3 DNA is all that survives: 45 bases in frame from base 1. At the junction V is shortened by 2 bases and J by 5 bases; bases outside the gene matches: 4.